The 22 T cell receptor beta chains presented below share a single source sample, sequenced in a study of cytomegalovirus exposure and HLA in healthy donors. PCR involved 60 Vbeta and 13 Jbeta primers. The repertoire was sequenced with immunoSEQ multiplex PCR; TCRdb's copy has only in-frame clones and lacks some. The sample contains some 170,000 clones, 80% to 90% of which appear only once. Sequenced: PBMCs. These receptors all stem from a woman between 18 and 29 years old in good health and CMV-seropositive.

CDR3: CASTGQGSLTGELFF. The CDR3 DNA reads TGCGCCAGCACAGGACAGGGTTCTCTCACCGGGGAGCTGTTTTTT. The chain carries TRBV5-1 and TRBJ2-2, with 8 nucleotides matching TRBD1. Germline V CDR1 and CDR2: SGHRS, YFSETQ. This CDR3 is built from 15 residues. The ends lost 6 bases at V and 4 bases at J; junction bases unmatched: 8.

This sequence joins TRBV7-2 and TRBJ1-4; 7 bases agree with TRBD1. Germline values: CDR1 SGHTA, CDR2 FQGNSA. The V segment lost 5 bases and the J segment 0 bases; nucleotides outside the gene matches: 9. There are 17 residues in the CDR3. CDR3 coding DNA: TGTGCCAGCAGCGCGGAAGGACAGGCTGCAACTAATGAAAAACTGTTTTTT. It yields the protein CASSAEGQAATNEKLFF.

V is TRBV19 and J is TRBJ1-2; 8 bases are a match to TRBD1. The CDR3 loop spans 14 amino acids. The germline V gene has CDR1 LNHDA and CDR2 SQIVND (reference sequence). The V gene end was trimmed by 7 bases and the J gene end by 4 bases; junction bases not matched to a gene: 8. The CDR3 nucleotides are TGTGCCAGTATCCCGACAGGGGAATCCTATGGCTACACCTTC. It translates to CASIPTGESYGYTF.

The V gene is TRBV2, the J gene TRBJ2-7; 10 nucleotides align to TRBD1. V lost 6 bases to trimming and J lost 1 base; unmatched junction nucleotides: 12. Germline CDR1 and CDR2: SNHLY and FYNNEI. The length of the CDR3 is 17 residues. This CDR3 is CASRERQGAPPSYEQYF. CDR3 coding DNA: TGTGCCAGCAGAGAACGACAGGGGGCACCCCCTTCCTACGAGCAGTACTTC.

The chain recombines TRBV5-4 with TRBJ1-1; TRBD1 agrees at 10 bases. CDR1 and CDR2 from the germline V gene are SGHNT and YYREEE (reference sequence). The trim removed 3 bases at V and 4 bases at J, leaving 6 bases unmatched. The CDR3 runs 15 residues. The CDR3 nucleotides are TGTGCCAGCAGCTGGGGGACAGGGGAGACCACTGAAGCTTTCTTT. It yields the protein CASSWGTGETTEAFF.

The gene calls are TRBV5-4 and TRBJ2-3; D is perhaps TRBD1 (6 bases). V was clipped by 0 bases and J by 5 bases, with 10 bases between them. The germline CDR1 and CDR2 sequences are SGHNT and YYREEE (reference sequence). CDR3 length: 14 amino acids. DNA for the CDR3: TGTGCCAGCAGCTTGGGGACAGACAAAGATACGCAGTATTTT. Translated: CASSLGTDKDTQYF. Filled out from reference TRBV5-4 and TRBJ2-3, the complete variable domain reads ETGVTQSPTHLIKTRGQQVTLRCSSQSGHNTVSWYQQALGQGPQFIFQYYREEENGRGNFPPRFSGLQFPNYSSELNVNALELDDSALYLCASSLGTDKDTQYFGPGTRLTVL.

The chain employs TRBV28 and TRBJ2-5; D perhaps matches TRBD1 (6 bases). The CDR3 extends over 15 amino acids. From germline, CDR1 is MDHEN and CDR2 SYDVKM. Trimming took 5 bases from V and 5 from J, leaving 18 bases between them. The CDR3 here is CASSRPGAGRETQYF. The CDR3 DNA reads TGTGCCAGCAGTCGCCCAGGGGCGGGCCGGGAGACCCAGTACTTC. The full variable domain, its missing parts supplied by reference TRBV28 and TRBJ2-5, is DVKVTQSSRYLVKRTGEKVFLECVQDMDHENMFWYRQDPGLGLRLIYFSYDVKMKEKGDIPEGYSVSREKKERFSLILESASTNQTSMYLCASSRPGAGRETQYFGPGTRLLVL.

This sequence joins TRBV13 and TRBJ1-1; D gene ambiguous. CDR1 PRHDT and CDR2 FYEKMQ come from the germline V gene (reference sequence). This CDR3 contains 13 residues. V lost 9 bases and J 0 bases, leaving 11 bases between the germline ends. Here the CDR3 reads CASNWLVNTEAFF. The CDR3 DNA follows: TGTGCCAGTAATTGGTTAGTGAACACTGAAGCTTTCTTT.

This clone has just one count. The CDR3 is CASSPPRAVAGGHYEQYF. The DNA of the CDR3 is TGTGCCAGCTCACCACCGAGGGCGGTAGCGGGGGGCCACTACGAGCAGTACTTC. The J gene is TRBJ2-7, the V gene TRBV18; TRBD2 matches at 10 bases. This CDR3 spans 18 amino acids. V was clipped by 0 bases and J by 3 bases; unmatched bases: 11. Germline CDR1 and CDR2: KGHSH and LQKENI.

This clone has a handful of counts. The chain links TRBV9 to TRBJ1-3; D gene unclear. Trimming removed 0 bases from V and 0 bases from J, with 13 bases in between. Per germline, CDR1 SGDLS and CDR2 YYNGEE. The CDR3 totals 17 residues. The CDR3 is CASSVDWRPLSGNTIYF. The CDR3 DNA follows: TGTGCCAGCAGCGTAGATTGGAGGCCCCTCTCTGGAAACACCATATATTTT.

This clone was found a few times. The J gene is TRBJ2-7, the V gene TRBV11-3, with D possibly matching TRBD2 (6 bases). The V end was cut by 4 bases, the J end by 6 bases, with 16 bases between. Germline V gene data show CDR1 as SGHNT and CDR2 as YENEEA. This CDR3 is 14 amino acids long. This CDR3 reads CASSWGTGSAEQYF. The CDR3 bases are TGTGCCAGCAGCTGGGGGACTGGCTCCGCCGAGCAGTACTTC. The full variable domain, its missing parts supplied by reference TRBV11-3 and TRBJ2-7, is EAGVVQSPRYKIIEKKQPVAFWCNPISGHNTLYWYLQNLGQGPELLIRYENEEAVDDSQLPKDRFSAERLKGVDSTLKIQPAELGDSAVYLCASSWGTGSAEQYFGPGTRLTVT.

The rearrangement uses TRBV11-3 and TRBJ2-1, with 7 bases matching TRBD2. CDR1 and CDR2 from the germline V gene are SGHNT and YENEEA. This CDR3 contains 15 residues. V trimming: 4 bases; J trimming: 4 bases; junction bases outside the gene matches: 7. CDR3 coding DNA: TGTGCCAGCAGCTACACTGGGGGGGGATACAATGAGCAGTTCTTC. Its translation: CASSYTGGGYNEQFF. The variable domain in full, with the rest retrieved from reference TRBV11-3 and TRBJ2-1, is EAGVVQSPRYKIIEKKQPVAFWCNPISGHNTLYWYLQNLGQGPELLIRYENEEAVDDSQLPKDRFSAERLKGVDSTLKIQPAELGDSAVYLCASSYTGGGYNEQFFGPGTRLTVL.

The chain is built from TRBV30 and TRBJ2-7; 8 nucleotides align to TRBD2. The germline V gene has CDR1 GTSNPN and CDR2 SVGIG (reference sequence). J gave up 2 bases and V 4 bases, and 7 bases lay outside the gene matches. The CDR3 consists of 14 residues. DNA for the CDR3: TGTGCCTGGATTAAGCGGGGGCGGACCTACGAGCAGTACTTC. Translating it yields CAWIKRGRTYEQYF.

This rearrangement joins TRBV7-9 to TRBJ1-2; possibly TRBD1 for D (5 bases). This CDR3 is 15 amino acids long. Looked up from germline, CDR1 is SEHNR and CDR2 is FQNEAQ (reference sequence). The ends were cut back, 6 bases at V and 2 bases at J, with 16 bases in the middle. The CDR3 DNA reads TGTGCCAGCAGTGAGAGTACAGGTACCAACTATGGCTACACCTTC. It translates to CASSESTGTNYGYTF.

CDR3 residues: CASSTRGRGGLAHEQYF. DNA for the CDR3: TGTGCCAGCAGCACTAGGGGGCGCGGGGGACTAGCCCACGAGCAGTACTTC. This chain joins TRBV5-5 and TRBJ2-7; 9 nucleotides match TRBD2. Germline V lookup: CDR1 SGHKS, CDR2 YYEKEE (reference sequence). The CDR3 loop spans 17 amino acids. Losses at the gene ends were 4 bases for V and 5 bases for J; bases not matched to a gene: 16.

This chain uses TRBV27 with TRBJ1-5; D unclear. Trimming stripped 6 bases from V and 4 bases from J, with 13 bases between. CDR1 and CDR2 (germline): MNHEY, SMNVEV (reference sequence). This CDR3 is 14 amino acids long. The CDR3 nucleotides read TGTGCCAGCAGGCTAAGCTCTTCTAATCAGCCCCAGCATTTT. It is translated as CASRLSSSNQPQHF.

This clone appeared once. V and J are TRBV19 and TRBJ2-3, with a weak D call TRBD2 (7 bases). CDR1 and CDR2 from the germline V gene are LNHDA and SQIVND (reference sequence). CDR3 length equals 15 residues. Trimming removed 3 bases at V and 3 bases at J, with 13 bases between. CDR3 nucleotide sequence: TGTGCCAGTAGTATGGGCGGGGGCGTTACAGATACGCAGTATTTT. Translated, it gives CASSMGGGVTDTQYF.

This clone turned up a few times. The V gene is TRBV19, the J gene TRBJ2-5, with 8 bases matching TRBD1. Judging by the DNA end, TRBJ2-7 fits better; the J call may be wrong. The CDR3 is 18 residues long. Germline V gives CDR1 LNHDA, CDR2 SQIVND (reference sequence). In nucleotides, the CDR3 is TGTGCCAGTAGTATAGTTCTGCCCGGACAGGGAATCTCCTACGAGCAGTACTTC. Encoded protein: CASSIVLPGQGISYEQYF.

This clone has only a few counts. The chain links TRBV29-1 to TRBJ2-2, with 7 nucleotides matching TRBD2. V was pared by 4 bases and J by 4 bases, with 3 bases of the junction left unmatched. The V gene's germline CDR1 is SQVTM and CDR2 ANQGSEA. The CDR3 length is 13 residues. The CDR3 is CSVVGGITGELFF. In DNA, the CDR3 is TGCAGCGTTGTCGGGGGGATCACCGGGGAGCTGTTTTTT.

The rearrangement links TRBV6-1 to TRBJ2-7; 8 nucleotides align to TRBD1. J gave up 4 bases and V 5 bases, and 7 bases lay outside the gene matches. This CDR3 has 14 amino acids. Germline V CDR1 and CDR2: MNHNS, SASEGT. CDR3 amino acids: CASSSLTGVYEQYF. CDR3 in DNA: TGTGCCAGCAGTTCCCTGACAGGGGTATACGAGCAGTACTTC.

V and J are TRBV6-5 and TRBJ2-5; possible D gene TRBD1, 6 bases. The DNA end lines up better with TRBJ2-7; the J call may be wrong. This CDR3 is 13 amino acids long. Germline V gene data show CDR1 as MNHEY and CDR2 as SVGAGI. The DNA of the CDR3 is TGTGCCAGCAGTACAGGGTACTCCTACGAGCAGTACTTC. It is translated as CASSTGYSYEQYF.

The genes are TRBV30 and TRBJ1-5; TRBD1 is a possible D gene (6 bases). This CDR3 is 14 amino acids long. Germline CDR1 GTSNPN, CDR2 SVGIG (reference sequence). V lost 2 bases to trimming and J lost 9 bases, with 17 bases between them. The chain's CDR3 is CAWSLGQLIRPQHF. As DNA, the CDR3 is TGTGCCTGGAGTTTGGGACAACTCATACGGCCCCAGCATTTT.